The 30 T cell receptor beta chains in this list originate from one sample, sequenced in a study of T cell responses to AZD1222 COVID-19 vaccine. Clones were read by immunoSEQ multiplex PCR, and TCRdb kept only the in-frame ones, dropping some. The data show over 110,000 clones, roughly nine tenths seen once. The material was peripheral blood, obtained 28 days after the second AZD1222 dose. The receptors here all came from an adult who received the AZD1222 COVID-19 vaccine.

The J gene is TRBJ2-1, the V gene TRBV7-9; D not resolved. The length of the CDR3 is 12 residues. The germline V and J ends were trimmed by 3 bases and 4 bases, with 4 bases remaining between them. Germline assignment: CDR1 SEHNR and CDR2 FQNEAQ (reference sequence). In DNA, the CDR3 is TGTGCCAGCAGCTTCCGGTACAATGAGCAGTTCTTC. It codes for CASSFRYNEQFF.

This clone was observed a single time. The V and J genes are TRBV6-2 or TRBV6-3 and TRBJ2-5; D not resolved. Germline CDR1 and CDR2: MNHEY and SVGEGT. The CDR3 is made up of 15 amino acids. Trimming pared 2 bases from V and 0 bases from J, leaving 10 bases between. CDR3 sequence (DNA): TGTGCCAGCAGTTACGTTCAGGAGTACCAAGAGACCCAGTACTTC. Protein product: CASSYVQEYQETQYF.

V usage is TRBV7-2 and J usage is TRBJ1-2; 10 bases match TRBD1. CDR1 and CDR2 (germline): SGHTA, FQGNSA. The CDR3 is made up of 14 amino acids. Unmatched junction bases numbered 7, after V lost 5 bases and J lost 7 bases. The CDR3 is CASSLGQGVRGYTF. CDR3 nucleotide sequence: TGTGCCAGCAGCCTAGGACAGGGGGTTCGTGGCTACACCTTC.

The chain recombines TRBV19 with TRBJ2-2, with D maybe TRBD1 (6 bases). CDR1 and CDR2 from the germline V gene are LNHDA and SQIVND (reference sequence). The CDR3 spans 15 residues. The V gene lost 7 bases and the J gene lost 7 bases, with 19 bases spanning the gap. CDR3 nucleotide sequence: TGTGCCAGTACCCCTGGGGGCAGTCACAGCGGGGAGCTGTTTTTT. Amino acids: CASTPGGSHSGELFF.

The CDR3 region is CASSYAQAAGYTF. CDR3 in DNA: TGTGCCAGCAGTTACGCACAGGCGGCGGGCTACACCTTC. The genes are TRBV6-5 and TRBJ1-2, with a weak D call TRBD1 (5 bases). This CDR3 has 13 amino acids. Between the trimmed V and J ends, which lost 2 bases and 8 bases, there was a span of 12 bases. CDR1 and CDR2 (germline): MNHEY, SVGAGI.

This sequence joins TRBV18 and TRBJ1-3; maybe TRBD1 (6 bases). Germline values: CDR1 KGHSH, CDR2 LQKENI. The CDR3 is 15 amino acids. The germline V and J ends were trimmed by 3 bases and 2 bases, with 11 bases remaining between them. The CDR3 loop is CASSPLDRAGNTIYF. The CDR3 DNA sequence: TGTGCCAGCTCACCTTTGGACAGAGCTGGAAACACCATATATTTT.

The chain recombines TRBV7-9 with TRBJ2-3; D uncertain. The V end was cut by 1 base, the J end by 0 bases, with 5 bases between. Germline V gene data show CDR1 as SEHNR and CDR2 as FQNEAQ (reference sequence). This CDR3 region has 14 residues. As DNA, the CDR3 is TGTGCCAGCAGCTTAGACGGTAGCACAGATACGCAGTATTTT. It is translated as CASSLDGSTDTQYF.

The chain has TRBV6-4 and TRBJ2-7; 7 bases are a match to TRBD1. J was trimmed by 9 bases and V by 10 bases; bases with no gene match: 15. There are 13 residues in the CDR3. In germline, CDR1 is MRHNA, CDR2 SNTAGT. The CDR3 reads CAITGTDEYRQYF. CDR3 sequence (DNA): TGTGCCATCACCGGGACAGACGAATATCGGCAGTACTTC.

The chain recombines TRBV5-4 with TRBJ2-7; 11 nucleotides align to TRBD2. Germline CDR1 SGHNT, CDR2 YYREEE (reference sequence). The CDR3 loop spans 16 amino acids. Trimming at V came to 4 bases and at J to 0 bases, leaving 6 bases not matched to a gene. The CDR3, as DNA: TGTGCCAGCAGCAGGACTAGCGGGTTGAGCTCCTACGAGCAGTACTTC. Translated, it gives CASSRTSGLSSYEQYF.

V gene TRBV18 combines with J gene TRBJ2-3, with 8 positions matching TRBD1. From germline, CDR1 is KGHSH and CDR2 LQKENI. Trimming took 4 bases from V and 1 from J; bases not matched to a gene: 4. The CDR3 length is 15 residues. Written as DNA, the CDR3 is TGTGCCAGCTCACAACCAGGGGGCGGCACAGATACGCAGTATTTT. Residues: CASSQPGGGTDTQYF.

The V call is TRBV2, the J call TRBJ1-6; D may be TRBD1 (5 bases). Germline CDR1 SNHLY, CDR2 FYNNEI. Trimming shortened V by 8 bases and J by 5 bases, and 16 bases separated the two germline ends. CDR3 length equals 15 residues. The CDR3 is CASRGIGFNNSPLHF. For the CDR3, the DNA is TGTGCCAGCCGGGGGATTGGGTTTAATAATTCACCCCTCCACTTT.

V and J are TRBV6-5 and TRBJ2-5, with D tentatively TRBD2 (6 bases). From germline, CDR1 is MNHEY and CDR2 SVGAGI. The CDR3 loop spans 15 amino acids. V was cut by 2 bases and J by 0 bases, with 10 bases left in between. For the CDR3, the DNA is TGTGCCAGCAGTTACGACGGGAGTTACCAAGAGACCCAGTACTTC. Encoded protein: CASSYDGSYQETQYF.

V usage is TRBV19 and J usage is TRBJ1-6; a possible D gene is TRBD1 (6 bases). This CDR3 spans 16 amino acids. The V end lost 2 bases, the J end lost 9 bases, and 17 bases lay between the germline ends. Germline V lookup: CDR1 LNHDA, CDR2 SQIVND (reference sequence). The CDR3 region has the DNA TGTGCCAGTAGTATATTTGGACAGCGGGGGGCTTCACCCCTCCACTTT. Protein sequence: CASSIFGQRGASPLHF.

This clone was counted a few times. J is TRBJ2-5 and V is TRBV11-1; TRBD2 agrees at 12 bases. There are 15 residues in the CDR3. Germline assignment: CDR1 SGHAT and CDR2 FQDESV (reference sequence). Germline trimming cut 4 bases from V and 4 bases from J; bases unmatched to any gene: 4. CDR3: CASSSTSGSGETQYF. The CDR3 DNA is TGTGCCAGCAGCTCGACTAGCGGGAGTGGAGAGACCCAGTACTTC.

V and J are TRBV30 and TRBJ2-7; TRBD2 aligns across 14 bases. The junction had 1 base not matched to a gene; V was cut back by 3 bases and J by 6 bases. This CDR3 region has 13 residues. Germline assignment: CDR1 GTSNPN and CDR2 SVGIG (reference sequence). The CDR3 is CAWSGLAGGEQYF. CDR3 DNA: TGTGCCTGGAGCGGACTAGCGGGAGGCGAGCAGTACTTC.

The chain joins TRBV5-4 to TRBJ2-3; 8 bases align to TRBD1. J lost 0 bases, V lost 5 bases, and 14 bases had no gene match. CDR3 length: 18 residues. Germline CDR1 is SGHNT and CDR2 is YYREEE (reference sequence). The CDR3 region is CASSYRTGPNYSTDTQYF. The CDR3, as DNA: TGTGCCAGCAGTTACCGGACAGGGCCAAACTATAGCACAGATACGCAGTATTTT.

V usage is TRBV14 and J usage is TRBJ1-1; D remains ambiguous. Germline assignment: CDR1 SGHDN and CDR2 FVKESK. V was trimmed by 4 bases and J by 1 base, leaving 7 bases between them. The CDR3 contains 13 residues. For the CDR3, the DNA is TGTGCCAGCAGCCTAAACAGGAACACTGAAGCTTTCTTT. This translates into CASSLNRNTEAFF. Using reference TRBV14 and TRBJ1-1 for the parts outside the CDR3, the full variable domain is EAGVTQFPSHSVIEKGQTVTLRCDPISGHDNLYWYRRVMGKEIKFLLHFVKESKQDESGMPNNRFLAERTGGTYSTLKVQPAELEDSGVYFCASSLNRNTEAFFGQGTRLTVV.

This clone occurred once. The chain carries TRBV7-9 and TRBJ1-1; D remains ambiguous. The V end was cut by 1 base, the J end by 7 bases, with 7 bases between. The CDR3 sequence is 12 residues long. Germline V gives CDR1 SEHNR, CDR2 FQNEAQ (reference sequence). The CDR3 bases are TGTGCCAGCAGCTTAGGAGGGAGTGAAGCTTTCTTT. Its protein product is CASSLGGSEAFF.

This clone occurred once. The rearrangement joins TRBV9 to TRBJ2-5, with D possibly TRBD2 on 6 matching bases. This CDR3 comprises 16 residues. Trimming took 1 base from V and 4 from J, leaving 17 bases between them. CDR1 SGDLS and CDR2 YYNGEE come from the germline V gene. CDR3 residues: CASSVSPGAESETQYF. Here the CDR3 DNA reads TGTGCCAGCAGCGTAAGTCCGGGAGCCGAGTCAGAGACCCAGTACTTC.

J is TRBJ1-6 and V is TRBV14; D might be TRBD1 (6 bases). Germline CDR1 and CDR2: SGHDN and FVKESK. V lost 3 bases, J lost 5 bases, and 14 bases lay in between. This CDR3 is built from 16 residues. CDR3 sequence: CASSQVQGFNNSPLHF. The CDR3 region has the DNA TGTGCCAGCAGCCAGGTACAGGGATTTAATAATTCACCCCTCCACTTT. Full variable domain (rest looked up from reference TRBV14 and TRBJ1-6): EAGVTQFPSHSVIEKGQTVTLRCDPISGHDNLYWYRRVMGKEIKFLLHFVKESKQDESGMPNNRFLAERTGGTYSTLKVQPAELEDSGVYFCASSQVQGFNNSPLHFGNGTRLTVT.

The chain combines TRBV5-1 with TRBJ2-7, with 10 positions matching TRBD2. The CDR3 has 17 residues. Germline loops: CDR1 SGHRS, CDR2 YFSETQ. Trimming took 2 bases from V and 2 from J; bases not matched to a gene: 10. CDR3 DNA: TGCGCCAGCAGCTTTAACCTAGCGGGAGCGATTCCCTACGAGCAGTACTTC. This gives the protein CASSFNLAGAIPYEQYF.

The gene calls are TRBV28 and TRBJ1-3; no reliable D call. CDR3 size: 15 residues. V gave up 5 bases and J gave up 0 bases, with 11 bases separating them. Germline CDR1 and CDR2: MDHEN and SYDVKM. The CDR3 sequence: CASSPPGHSGNTIYF. DNA for the CDR3: TGTGCCAGCAGTCCCCCGGGCCACTCTGGAAACACCATATATTTT.

In its sample, this clone was seen a few times. This chain connects TRBV19 to TRBJ1-2, with D possibly TRBD1 on 6 matching bases. Trimming pared 4 bases from V and 8 bases from J, leaving 14 bases between. The length of the CDR3 is 13 residues. Germline values: CDR1 LNHDA, CDR2 SQIVND (reference sequence). CDR3 sequence reads: CASSRTGTDGYTF. In DNA, the CDR3 is TGTGCCAGTAGTAGAACAGGGACCGACGGCTACACCTTC.

This chain joins TRBV21-1 and TRBJ2-7; TRBD1, the D gene given by the table, was not confirmed from the DNA. TRBV21-1 constitutes a pseudogene. The length of the CDR3 is 14 residues. CDR3 residues: CASTPGQGPYEQYF. CDR3 coding DNA: TGTGCCAGCACCCCGGGACAGGGTCCCTACGAGCAGTACTTC.

V is TRBV6-5 and J is TRBJ2-7; TRBD1 matches at 7 bases. CDR3 length: 15 amino acids. The V gene's germline CDR1 is MNHEY and CDR2 SVGAGI. V dropped 6 bases and J dropped 4; count of bases not matched to a gene: 12. CDR3 sequence: CASSSGQVGSYEQYV. DNA for the CDR3: TGTGCCAGCAGCTCTGGACAGGTCGGGTCTTACGAGCAGTACGTC.

The J gene is TRBJ1-6, the V gene TRBV7-8, with D unresolved. This CDR3 contains 15 residues. CDR1 and CDR2 (germline): SGHVS, FQNEAQ. The germline V and J ends were trimmed by 4 bases and 7 bases, with 14 bases remaining between them. CDR3 sequence: CASSSHRQSNSPLHF. The CDR3 DNA is TGTGCCAGCAGCTCCCATAGGCAGTCCAATTCACCCCTCCACTTT.

The rearrangement uses TRBV11-3 and TRBJ2-1; D gene uncertain. This CDR3 has 11 residues. The V end was cut by 8 bases, the J end by 6 bases, with 8 bases between. From germline, CDR1 is SGHNT and CDR2 YENEEA. CDR3 in DNA: TGTGCCAGCCAGGCATCCAATGAGCAGTTCTTC. This sequence encodes CASQASNEQFF.

Concerning this clone itself: This specimen includes other DNA sequences encoding the same CDR3. The V and J genes are TRBV7-9 and TRBJ2-1; D is ambiguous. Trimming cost V 5 bases and J 4 bases, with 6 bases left between them. The CDR3 has 12 residues. Germline loops: CDR1 SEHNR, CDR2 FQNEAQ (reference sequence). Here the CDR3 reads CASSPGYNEQFF. The DNA for the CDR3 is TGTGCCAGCAGCCCGGGTTACAATGAGCAGTTCTTC.

The chain joins TRBV18 to TRBJ2-7; D gene unclear. Germline V CDR1 and CDR2: KGHSH, LQKENI. The V end was cut by 5 bases, the J end by 7 bases, with 9 bases between. This CDR3 has 11 amino acids. The CDR3 DNA reads as TGTGCCAGCTCAATCGAACGGGAGCAGTACTTC. Translating it yields CASSIEREQYF.

The V and J genes are TRBV3-1 (or the pseudogene TRBV3-2) and TRBJ1-2, with D possibly matching TRBD1 (6 bases). The germline V and J ends were trimmed by 4 bases and 5 bases, with 20 bases remaining between them. The CDR3 is 16 residues long. Germline-derived CDR1 and CDR2 are LGHDT and YNNKEL (reference sequence). The CDR3 loop is CASSLTKTLDSYGYTF. As DNA, the CDR3 is TGTGCCAGCAGCCTAACCAAGACCTTGGACAGTTATGGCTACACCTTC.